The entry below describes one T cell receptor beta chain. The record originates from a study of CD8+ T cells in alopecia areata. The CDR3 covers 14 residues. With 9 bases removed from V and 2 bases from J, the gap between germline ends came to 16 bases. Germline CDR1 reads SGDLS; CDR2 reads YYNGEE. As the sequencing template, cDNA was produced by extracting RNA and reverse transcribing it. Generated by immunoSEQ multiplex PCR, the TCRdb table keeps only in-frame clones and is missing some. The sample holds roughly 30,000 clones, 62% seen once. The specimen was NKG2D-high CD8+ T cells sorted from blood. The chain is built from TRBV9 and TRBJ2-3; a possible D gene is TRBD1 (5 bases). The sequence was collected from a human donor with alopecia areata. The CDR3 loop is CATQGLSLTDTQYF. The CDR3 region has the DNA TGTGCCACTCAGGGTCTGTCCCTCACAGATACGCAGTATTTT. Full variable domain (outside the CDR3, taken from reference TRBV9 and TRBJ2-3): DSGVTQTPKHLITATGQRVTLRCSPRSGDLSVYWYQQSLDQGLQFLIQYYNGEERAKGNILERFSAQQFPDLHSELNLSSLELGDSALYFCATQGLSLTDTQYFGPGTRLTVL.